These T cell receptor beta chains were read from a single sample in a study of cytomegalovirus exposure and HLA in healthy donors. Sequencing was performed with immunoSEQ multiplex PCR; in TCRdb, only in-frame clones are kept and a portion is missing. The table includes approximately 130,000 clones, roughly 79% detected once. Material: PBMCs. The source of these receptors is a man between 25 and 39 years old in good health and CMV-seronegative. CDR3s include the opening cysteine and the closing phenylalanine or tryptophan. D genes are given only for firm matches.

V gene: TRBV10-3; J gene: TRBJ2-1; CDR3 length: 16; D gene: TRBD1; CDR3 protein: CAIATTTGESYNEQFF
V gene: TRBV21-1; J gene: TRBJ1-5; CDR3 length: 13; D gene: .; CDR3 protein: CASRIDRVQPQHF
V gene: TRBV7-2; J gene: TRBJ2-7; CDR3 length: 15; D gene: .; CDR3 protein: CASSLVPLRTYEQYF
V gene: TRBV19; J gene: TRBJ1-5; CDR3 length: 14; D gene: .; CDR3 protein: CASSRQDPNQPQHF
V gene: TRBV6-5; J gene: TRBJ2-5; CDR3 length: 15; D gene: .; CDR3 protein: CASTNRRGVQETQYF
V gene: TRBV5-1; J gene: TRBJ1-3; CDR3 length: 14; D gene: .; CDR3 protein: CASSLSVSGNTIYF
V gene: TRBV2; J gene: TRBJ1-1; CDR3 length: 13; D gene: TRBD1; CDR3 protein: CASSQGVKTEAFF
V gene: TRBV29-1; J gene: TRBJ1-6; CDR3 length: 14; D gene: .; CDR3 protein: CSARTGNYNSPLHF
V gene: TRBV7-6; J gene: TRBJ2-5; CDR3 length: 12; D gene: .; CDR3 protein: CASSPGRETQYF
V gene: TRBV28; J gene: TRBJ2-3; CDR3 length: 15; D gene: TRBD2; CDR3 protein: CASSLPGTSGTTQYF
V gene: TRBV18; J gene: TRBJ1-5; CDR3 length: 13; D gene: .; CDR3 protein: CASSPARNQPQHF
V gene: TRBV25-1; J gene: TRBJ2-7; CDR3 length: 14; D gene: .; CDR3 protein: CASSEGGALYEQYF
V gene: TRBV5-1; J gene: TRBJ1-3; CDR3 length: 15; D gene: .; CDR3 protein: CASRETLASGNTIYF
V gene: TRBV6-6; J gene: TRBJ1-2; CDR3 length: 15; D gene: .; CDR3 protein: CASSLRQETNYGYTF